A selection of T cell receptor beta chains follows, all from one sample in a study of cytomegalovirus exposure and HLA in healthy donors. Libraries were prepared by immunoSEQ multiplex PCR; TCRdb keeps only in-frame clonotypes and omits some of them. The repertoire holds about 110,000 clones, with 85% to 90% as singletons. Material for sequencing was PBMCs. These TCRs come from a woman in her thirties in good health and CMV-seropositive. Both conserved end residues are part of each CDR3.

CASSEDTIGNTIYF TRBJ1-3 TRBV5-1
CASSYRDRNYGYTF TRBJ1-2 TRBV6-5
CASSLGPRDRDEQYF TRBJ2-7 TRBV5-1
CASGSSGEETQYF TRBJ2-5 TRBV12-5
CASSQASNYGYTF TRBJ1-2 TRBV4-2
CASAKTTETQYF TRBJ2-5 TRBV18
CASSFRLTGAGYNSPLHF TRBJ1-6 TRBV7-2
CASSPRGQGAQDTEAFF TRBJ1-1 TRBV5-6
CASSDPGQGAYGYTF TRBJ1-2 TRBV27
CASSQVSEGGYTF TRBJ1-2 TRBV4-2
CASTSEQGLTDTQYF TRBJ2-3 TRBV5-1
CASSWTSGGNEQYF TRBJ2-7 TRBV5-5
CASQDRKNSPLHF TRBJ1-6 TRBV19
CASSQEISSYEQYF TRBJ2-7 TRBV4-1
CAWSARGGSVGNQPQHF TRBJ1-5 TRBV30
CASSLRASGDLVPRSSTDTQYF TRBJ2-3 TRBV27
CASSQDGVGGGSTDTQYF TRBJ2-3 TRBV4-3
CASSPGLGTYNEQFF TRBJ2-1 TRBV5-1
CASRDSGTIDENIQYF TRBJ2-4 TRBV27
CASSHRTGGTYEQYF TRBJ2-7 TRBV4-2
CASRVTSGGYNEQFF TRBJ2-1 TRBV6-1
CASSLGLAGGELFF TRBJ2-2 TRBV4-2
CAWEPGGHGETQYF TRBJ2-5 TRBV30
CAISDRADQPQHF TRBJ1-5 TRBV10-3
CASSQSAGGGETQYF TRBJ2-5 TRBV7-2
CASSLPNTGERNGYTF TRBJ1-2 TRBV5-4
CASRPRTRNEKLFF TRBJ1-4 TRBV6-1
CASSLAGLAERAYEQYF TRBJ2-7 TRBV5-1
CASSQGMDYLALDF TRBJ2-7 TRBV4-2
CASSFDGGPGETQYF TRBJ2-5 TRBV7-9
CASSANRGPYEQYF TRBJ2-7 TRBV2
CAISRDRGNYGYTF TRBJ1-2 TRBV10-3
CASSLDWRTDADDTQYF TRBJ2-3 TRBV7-9
CASSVRTSVGPNEQFF TRBJ2-1 TRBV9
CASSQRQQLSGNTIYF TRBJ1-3 TRBV4-2
CASSESSGGSYNEQFF TRBJ2-1 TRBV25-1
CASSRDSYEQYF TRBJ2-7 TRBV28